This entry features one T cell receptor (beta chain) sequence. TCRdb itself ran the PCR reads through MiXCR, one entry per CDR3 protein. The sample consists of 460,000 or so distinct CDR3 sequences, around 21% of them appearing once. This entry comes from a study of molecular identifiers for immune sequencing clone quantification. The V and J ends lost 8 bases and 2 bases respectively, with 12 bases between them. This CDR3 has 13 amino acids. Germline assignment: CDR1 MNHEY and CDR2 SVGAGI. Each library that profiled naive CD8 cells came from around 18,000 to 910,000 sorted cells with 10%, 30% or 50% RNA. Isolation of naive CD8 T cells was achieved by sorting on a CD8+CD4-CCR7+CD45RA+ phenotype.

The receptor's source is a human donor in good health. Some libraries in this study had Jurkat cell RNA spiked in. V gene TRBV6-5 combines with J gene TRBJ1-1, with no clear D. Source material: naive CD8+ T cells from blood, with Jurkat cell RNA spiked in. The subset is: FACS-sorted CD8+CD4-CCR7+CD45RA+ naive T cells. The CDR3 region has the DNA TGTGCCAGCCGTCGCGGAGTTAACACTGAAGCTTTCTTT. Translated: CASRRGVNTEAFF.